Sequencing of this TCR beta chain was carried out in a study of cytomegalovirus exposure and HLA in healthy donors (dated by TCRdb to the late 2010s). About the investigation overall: An earlier analysis of approximately 640 of the donors reported 276 Gb of sequence data and some 100 million unique TCR beta sequences from 150 million to 200 million T cells. Roughly 300 gigabases of sequencing data and around 90 million unique TCR sequences made up an early release that covered approximately 700 HLA-typed donors. A later analysis re-examined previously published TCR beta repertoires from more than 550 donors and added high-resolution HLA genotyping to investigate patterns of TCR occurrence. A separate validation cohort of roughly 120 different subjects was used in addition to the roughly 720-subject first cohort. Using immunosequencing, the study profiled T cell repertoires from roughly 650 subjects and related those repertoires to cytomegalovirus serostatus. The study was designed to test whether signatures of past pathogen exposure could be identified by cataloging public T cell receptors. Roughly five DR-DQ haplotypes were handled as single units for association and clustering, since linkage in the cohort was strong. High-throughput TCR immunosequencing, statistical association of individual TCRs with disease status, and machine learning were combined to predict cytomegalovirus infection status. Rather than drawing on any new phenotypic data, the later analysis identified candidate immune exposures from TCR beta sequences and the way those sequences occurred across donors. The genetic ancestry cluster associated with self-reported Caucasian donors included about 81% of the roughly 400 genotyped donors. To decide whether each TCR beta V gene segment behaved as functional or pseudogenic, an earlier analysis of some 540 of the donors relied on high-throughput TCR beta sequencing. Alongside the repertoire data, information on donor age, sex, ethnicity and CMV serostatus was compiled. Typing coverage differed by locus: A, B, C, DRB1 and DQB1 were typed in about 620-630 donors, DQA1 in 522, DPA1 in some 570, and DPB1 in around 490. A later genetic analysis took genome-wide SNP genotypes for about three fifths of the roughly 700 donors and used that subset as a discovery cohort. Class I and class II HLA loci were covered by the typing at four-digit resolution. On average, 235,054 unique TCR beta nucleotide sequences were sequenced per donor among roughly 430 genotyped donors of the cohort, with 15% to 20% of those sequences being non-productive. All discovery cohort repertoires had been generated on a single sequencing platform.

Broad study findings and their caveats: V-gene and J-gene trimming of TCR beta chains was associated with a missense DCLRE1C variant in a later genetic analysis, and the association was replicated in an independent cohort. It was suggested by the authors that the approach could potentially be generalized to other disease states and immunological phenotypes. A cluster of highly shared sequence variants was judged likely to represent a technical artifact of the sequencing pipeline. According to a later analysis, most CMV-associated TCR beta chains appeared to be HLA-restricted, and the HLA associations seemed to be driven largely by CMV exposure. Most TCR sequences were seen in very few donors, while some public TCRs were found in many individuals. A further reported finding was that TCR beta sequences accurately predicted the HLA-A and HLA-B alleles for most subjects in the first cohort. A later analysis found that TCR association rates varied across HLA loci, with DRB1 alleles showing the most associated TCRs and HLA-C alleles the fewest. A later genetic analysis reported fewer N-insertions in productive TCRs among donors in an Asian-associated ancestry cluster than the roughly 700-donor mean. Correlated functional status among segregating V segments might be attributable to linkage disequilibrium, but an unknown experimental factor could not be ruled out. Because the 87-base-pair reads could not distinguish some IMGT-functional V segments, including TRBV6-2 and TRBV6-3, those segments were excluded. In a later analysis, 16,951 TCR beta sequences were associated with specific HLA alleles at a false discovery rate of 0.05. A later analysis reported that several top co-occurrence clusters appeared linked to parvovirus B19, influenza, CMV and Epstein-Barr virus. This cohort had only TCR beta chains sequenced, and the lack of alpha or paired-chain data limited which features could be detected. Because HLA typing was missing for some donors at each locus, association tests included only the typed subset. Broadly in line with IMGT annotations, most TCR beta V segments showed up in productive rearrangements about 87% or about 30% of the time in an earlier analysis of 587 of the donors. A total of fewer than 200 TCR beta chains were listed by the study as associated with cytomegalovirus. Three of the identified cytomegalovirus-associated TCR beta chains were confirmed in vitro to be specific for cytomegalovirus antigens. Compared with equally common non-associated chains, HLA-associated TCR beta chains in a later analysis were more clonally expanded and had lower generation probabilities. Cytomegalovirus status was reported to be diagnosed by the classifier with high specificity and sensitivity in both the original and validation cohorts. For the cohort, immune exposure information was limited to CMV serostatus. Roughly uniform sequencing depth across donors was assumed in presence/absence analyses, although this assumption may not hold. Because counts were too low, 15 to 20 rarely observed V segments, including chromosome 9 orphons, were excluded from the earlier analysis of 587 of the donors. Assigning TCR associations to individual alleles was difficult when HLA alleles, especially DR and DQ, strongly co-occurred.

The library was obtained by the immunoSEQ multiplex PCR assay. For the multiplex PCR, a mixture combining 60 forward primers for TCR Vbeta segments and 13 reverse primers for TCR Jbeta segments was used. The CDR3 region of rearranged TCR beta genes was amplified from genomic DNA by a multiplex PCR assay. The amplified TCR beta libraries were sequenced on the Illumina HiSeq System as 87-base-pair reads. Per the authors' processing: In a later analysis, some 80 million unique TCR beta chains were counted across the 690 or so repertoires, and roughly 10 million of these chains were shared by at least two donors. Raw reads were error-corrected and collapsed into unique sequences by a nearest-neighbor algorithm in which closely related sequences were merged to remove PCR and sequencing errors. CDR3 sequences were aligned to IMGT reference sequences to assign V, D and J gene segments. For a sequence to be retained, at least a six-nucleotide match to both a V gene segment and a J gene segment was required. Rearrangements were classified as productive when the CDR3 lacked stop codons and remained in frame with V and J, and all other rearrangements were classified as non-productive. CDR3 was defined according to IMGT convention as the region running from the second conserved V-encoded cysteine to the conserved J-encoded phenylalanine. Sequences without an unambiguous match to a single V gene segment were excluded from the earlier analysis of a few hundred of the donors. In an earlier analysis of 587 of the donors, V segments were called functional above 56.7% productive rearrangements and were called segregating when the between-donor standard deviation exceeded 5%. A statistical classification framework was built to diagnose cytomegalovirus status from the catalog of TCR beta chain sequences. In a later analysis, V and J genes were assigned by comparing TCR nucleotide sequences against IMGT/GENE-DB human TR gene sequences. The TCRdist pipeline was used in a later analysis to assign CDR3 sequences and most-parsimonious VDJ recombination scenarios. A later analysis defined each TCR beta chain by its CDR3 amino acid sequence plus V-gene family, and excluded reads lacking a unique V-gene family. In a later analysis, around 650 highly shared, low-generation-probability nucleotide sequences were removed to address suspected cross-contamination and a sequencing artifact. In a later analysis, a clonal expansion index was calculated for each public chain from normalized within-repertoire ranks of inferred template counts. In a later analysis, generation probabilities were computed with a VDJ recombination model fitted to out-of-frame rearrangements, and the resulting probabilities were checked against IGoR. In a later analysis, hypergeometric tests were used to score TCR-TCR, TCR-HLA and TCR-CMV co-occurrence, with a repertoire-size bias correction applied to TCR pairs. False discovery rates were estimated in a later analysis by permuting HLA or CMV assignments 20 times. In a later analysis, co-occurring TCRs were grouped using DBSCAN, with TCRdist sequence similarity added in when clustering inside HLA-allele-positive subsets. Co-occurrence clustering excluded repertoires with fewer than 30,000 or more than 120,000 public chains, plus five with anomalous nucleotide sharing. In its TCRdb copy, this immuneACCESS table keeps in-frame sequences only and misses some clones. Where compared with another copy, unresolved V genes explain less than half of these, and the others have no known cause. The V and J calls and clone size are taken from that table; D and trimming were inferred from the DNA. The sample table contains approximately 160,000 clones; only one count was recorded for around 80% of them. The top ten clones comprise around 7% of the sample.

Trimming at the junction amounts to 2 bases on V and 4 bases on J, and the germline ends lie 14 bases apart. From cysteine to phenylalanine, the CDR3 is 15 amino acids long. Only CDR3 DNA remains: 45 bases, in frame from the first base. The germline V gene supplies CDR1 MDHEN and CDR2 SYDVKM. The cohort consisted of 666 healthy bone marrow donors. At the time of sampling, all cohort members were nominally healthy, though unrecorded immune exposures were likely present. The donor was CMV seropositive and was included in the group of 300 or so seropositive cohort members. A peripheral blood sample was collected from each donor, and TCR beta sequencing was performed on peripheral blood mononuclear cells. Genomic DNA extraction from the blood cell samples was performed with the Qiagen DNeasy Blood Extraction Kit. Notes on this clone: The antigen it recognizes is unknown. Nothing much larger sits one base from this clone, and base qualities are not available.

The TCR originated in a woman in her thirties or forties in good health and CMV-seropositive. Sequenced: PBMCs. Rearrangement joined TRBV28 to TRBJ1-1; the D gene is perhaps TRBD1, from 5 matching bases. The bases are TGTGCCAGCAGTTTACAGGGAGGGAAGGGCACTGAAGCTTTCTTT. Its product reads: CASSLQGGKGTEAFF.